This TCR beta chain was profiled in a study of T cell responses to AZD1222 COVID-19 vaccine. Sequenced by immunoSEQ multiplex PCR; TCRdb stores in-frame clones only, minus some. The sample records around 270,000 clones, roughly 93% being singletons. Germline V CDR1 and CDR2: SGHRS, YFSETQ. The CDR3 spans 14 residues. The germline V and J ends were trimmed by 0 bases and 4 bases, with 7 bases remaining between them. This material consisted of peripheral blood, taken 28 days after the second AZD1222 dose. This sequence joins TRBV5-1 and TRBJ2-2, with D hard to call. This TCR was sampled from an adult who received the AZD1222 COVID-19 vaccine. The CDR3, as DNA: TGCGCCAGCAGCTTGGCCGGTGGCACCGGGGAGCTGTTTTTT. Translated, it gives CASSLAGGTGELFF. Together with reference TRBV5-1 and TRBJ2-2, the CDR3 gives the full variable domain: KAGVTQTPRYLIKTRGQQVTLSCSPISGHRSVSWYQQTPGQGLQFLFEYFSETQRNKGNFPGRFSGRQFSNSRSEMNVSTLELGDSALYLCASSLAGGTGELFFGEGSRLTVL.